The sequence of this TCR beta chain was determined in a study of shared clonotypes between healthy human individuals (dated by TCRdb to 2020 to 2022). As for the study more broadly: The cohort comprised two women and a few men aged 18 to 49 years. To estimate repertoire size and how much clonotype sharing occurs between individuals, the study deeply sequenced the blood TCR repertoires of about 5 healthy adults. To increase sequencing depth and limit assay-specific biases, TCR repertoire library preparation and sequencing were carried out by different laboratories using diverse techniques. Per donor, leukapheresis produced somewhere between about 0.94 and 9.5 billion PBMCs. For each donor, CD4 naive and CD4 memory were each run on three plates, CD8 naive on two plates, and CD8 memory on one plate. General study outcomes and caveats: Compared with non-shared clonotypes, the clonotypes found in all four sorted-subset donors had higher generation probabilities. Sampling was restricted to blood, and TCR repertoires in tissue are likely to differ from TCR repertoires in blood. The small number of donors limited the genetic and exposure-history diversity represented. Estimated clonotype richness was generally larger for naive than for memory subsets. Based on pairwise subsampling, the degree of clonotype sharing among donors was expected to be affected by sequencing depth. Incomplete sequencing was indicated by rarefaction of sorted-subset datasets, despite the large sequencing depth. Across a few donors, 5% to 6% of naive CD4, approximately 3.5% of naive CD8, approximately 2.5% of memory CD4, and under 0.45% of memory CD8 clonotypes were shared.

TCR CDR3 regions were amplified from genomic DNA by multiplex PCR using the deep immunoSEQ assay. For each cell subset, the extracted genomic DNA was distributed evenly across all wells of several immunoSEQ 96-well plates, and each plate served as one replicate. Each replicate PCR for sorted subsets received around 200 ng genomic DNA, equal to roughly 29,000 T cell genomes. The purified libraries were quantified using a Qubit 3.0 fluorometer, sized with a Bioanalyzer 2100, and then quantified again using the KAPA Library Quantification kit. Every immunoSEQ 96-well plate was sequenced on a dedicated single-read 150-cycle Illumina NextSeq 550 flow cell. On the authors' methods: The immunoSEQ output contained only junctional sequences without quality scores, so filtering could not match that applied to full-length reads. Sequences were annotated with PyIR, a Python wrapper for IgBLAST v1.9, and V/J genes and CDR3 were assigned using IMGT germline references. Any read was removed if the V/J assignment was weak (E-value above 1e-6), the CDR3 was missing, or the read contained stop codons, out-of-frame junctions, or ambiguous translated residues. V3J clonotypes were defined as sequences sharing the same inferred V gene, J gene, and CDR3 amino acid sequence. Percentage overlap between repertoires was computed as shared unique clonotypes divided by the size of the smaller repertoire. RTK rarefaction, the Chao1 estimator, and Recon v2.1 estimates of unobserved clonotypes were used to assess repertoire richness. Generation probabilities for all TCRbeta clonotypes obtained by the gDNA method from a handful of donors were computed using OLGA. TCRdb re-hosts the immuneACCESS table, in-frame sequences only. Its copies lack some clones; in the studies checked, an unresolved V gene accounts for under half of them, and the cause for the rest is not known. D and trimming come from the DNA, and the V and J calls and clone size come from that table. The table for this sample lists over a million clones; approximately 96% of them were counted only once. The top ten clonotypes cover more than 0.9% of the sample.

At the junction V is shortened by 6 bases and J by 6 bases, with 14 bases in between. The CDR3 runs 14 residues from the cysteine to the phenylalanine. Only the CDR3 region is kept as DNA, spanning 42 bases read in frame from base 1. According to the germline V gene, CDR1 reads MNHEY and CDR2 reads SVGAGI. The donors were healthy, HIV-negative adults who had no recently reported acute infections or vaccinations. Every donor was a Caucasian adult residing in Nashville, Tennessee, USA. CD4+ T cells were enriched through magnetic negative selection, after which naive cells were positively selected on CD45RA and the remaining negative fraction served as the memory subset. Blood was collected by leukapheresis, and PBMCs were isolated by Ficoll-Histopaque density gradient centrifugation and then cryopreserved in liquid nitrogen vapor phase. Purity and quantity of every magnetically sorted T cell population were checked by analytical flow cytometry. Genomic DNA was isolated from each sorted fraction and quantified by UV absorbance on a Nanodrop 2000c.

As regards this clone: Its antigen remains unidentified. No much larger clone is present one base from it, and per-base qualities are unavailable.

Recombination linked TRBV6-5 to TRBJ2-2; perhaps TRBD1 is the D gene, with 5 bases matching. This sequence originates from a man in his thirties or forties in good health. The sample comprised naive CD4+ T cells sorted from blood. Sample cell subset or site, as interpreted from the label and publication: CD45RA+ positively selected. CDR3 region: CASRSTGFPGELFF. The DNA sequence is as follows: TGTGCCAGCAGATCCACAGGATTTCCCGGGGAGCTGTTTTTT.